Shown below are 2 T cell receptor beta chains from a single sample sequenced in a study of shared clonotypes between healthy human individuals. CD45RO-negative cells were positively selected for CCR7, leaving out terminally differentiated effector memory CD45RA+ cells. TCRdb's table, derived via immunoSEQ multiplex PCR, lists solely in-frame clones and lacks some. The table includes around 2,000,000 clones, about 95% detected once. Sequenced sample: naive CD8+ T cells sorted from blood. The receptors stem from a man between 18 and 29 years old in good health.

This clone was seen a single time. This sequence joins TRBV9 and TRBJ2-3; tentatively, D is TRBD1 or TRBD2 (5 bases each). CDR1 and CDR2 (germline): SGDLS, YYNGEE. CDR3 length: 13 amino acids. V was cut by 3 bases and J by 3 bases, with 8 bases left in between. CDR3 sequence reads: CASSGGWTDTQYF. CDR3 sequence (DNA): TGTGCCAGCAGCGGGGGGTGGACAGATACGCAGTATTTT. Looking up the rest from reference TRBV9 and TRBJ2-3 gives the full variable domain: DSGVTQTPKHLITATGQRVTLRCSPRSGDLSVYWYQQSLDQGLQFLIQYYNGEERAKGNILERFSAQQFPDLHSELNLSSLELGDSALYFCASSGGWTDTQYFGPGTRLTVL.

The rearrangement links TRBV11-2 to TRBJ2-1, with 13 bases identical to TRBD2. Germline CDR1 is SGHAT and CDR2 is FQNNGV. CDR3 size: 17 residues. J lost 4 bases, V lost 7 bases, and 10 bases had no gene match. In nucleotides, the CDR3 is TGTGCCAGCAAGATAGGGACTAGCGGGATCGGGTACAATGAGCAGTTCTTC. Translating it yields CASKIGTSGIGYNEQFF.